One and the same sample provided the 5 T cell receptor beta chains below, sequenced in a study of T cell responses to AZD1222 COVID-19 vaccine. Libraries were prepared by immunoSEQ multiplex PCR; TCRdb keeps only in-frame clonotypes and omits some of them. The table shows around 120,000 clones, with approximately 90% occurring only once. The material sequenced was peripheral blood, taken on day 0 of AZD1222 vaccination. The receptor set was obtained from an adult in good health.

The rearrangement joins TRBV29-1 to TRBJ2-5; a weak D match, TRBD1 (6 bases). The germline V gene encodes CDR1 SQVTM and CDR2 ANQGSEA. This CDR3 is built from 13 residues. Trimming removed 1 base from V and 2 bases from J, with 8 bases in between. The CDR3 protein is CSVEGTEQETQYF. The CDR3 DNA is TGCAGCGTTGAAGGGACAGAACAAGAGACCCAGTACTTC. Complete variable domain (other parts from reference TRBV29-1 and TRBJ2-5): SAVISQKPSRDICQRGTSLTIQCQVDSQVTMMFWYRQQPGQSLTLIATANQGSEATYESGFVIDKFPISRPNLTFSTLTVSNMSPEDSSIYLCSVEGTEQETQYFGPGTRLLVL.

The chain has TRBV4-3 and TRBJ2-1; either TRBD1 or TRBD2 may fit D (5 bases each). The CDR3 has 15 residues. V lost 4 bases and J lost 2, with 12 bases in between. Germline V gene lookup returns CDR1 LGHNA and CDR2 YSLEER. CDR3: CASSPGTAAYNEQFF. CDR3 coding DNA: TGCGCCAGCAGCCCCGGGACCGCCGCCTACAATGAGCAGTTCTTC.

Points on this clone: Germline and junction disagree at one end, which may indicate a read error. V gene TRBV27 combines with J gene TRBJ2-1, with D possibly TRBD2 on 6 matching bases. This CDR3 has 13 residues. The V gene's germline CDR1 is MNHEY and CDR2 SMNVEV (reference sequence). CDR3 bases: TGTGCCAGCAGTTTATCCGGGCGGGGCGCCCGTGTCTTC. Protein sequence: CASSLSGRGARVF.

This chain joins TRBV28 and TRBJ2-7, with D possibly matching TRBD2 (5 bases). Germline V gene data show CDR1 as MDHEN and CDR2 as SYDVKM. The CDR3 totals 13 residues. Trimming cost V 5 bases and J 4 bases, with 12 bases left between them. The CDR3 loop reads CASSGHPGYEQYF. The DNA of the CDR3 is TGTGCCAGCAGTGGGCACCCGGGGTACGAGCAGTACTTC.

This sequence joins TRBV4-1 and TRBJ1-6; D is uncertain. The germline gives CDR1 MGHRA, CDR2 YSYEKL. The V gene lost 1 base and the J gene lost 12 bases, with 16 bases spanning the gap. This CDR3 spans 15 amino acids. CDR3 residues: CASSQATGSPLPLHF. CDR3 DNA: TGCGCCAGCAGCCAAGCCACGGGATCCCCATTACCCCTCCACTTT.